The 26 T cell receptor beta chains in this list originate from one sample, sequenced in a study of memory CD4+ T cells and cytomegalovirus serostatus. The sort gate was single viable CD3+CD4+CD8-CD45RO+ cells for memory CD4+ T cells. Here immunoSEQ multiplex PCR was the method, and the copy in TCRdb shows in-frame clones only, minus some. The table lists about 60,000 clones, about 80% of them singletons. The material sequenced was memory CD4+ T cells from blood. Source of these receptors: an adult in good health and CMV-seropositive.

V is TRBV2 and J is TRBJ2-5; the D call may be TRBD1 or TRBD2 (5 bases each). Germline-derived CDR1 and CDR2 are SNHLY and FYNNEI. Trimming shortened V by 4 bases and J by 5 bases, and 11 bases separated the two germline ends. The CDR3 covers 13 residues. The CDR3 sequence is CASSGEGPETQYF. The DNA for the CDR3 is TGTGCCAGCAGTGGAGAGGGACCGGAGACCCAGTACTTC.

The chain has TRBV5-4 and TRBJ2-7; possibly TRBD1 or TRBD2 for D (7 bases each). This CDR3 region has 15 residues. Germline V CDR1 and CDR2: SGHNT, YYREEE (reference sequence). V was cut by 1 base and J by 2 bases, with 13 bases left in between. The CDR3 nucleotides read TGTGCCAGCAGCTTGAGTCAGGGGGGGCCCTACGAGCAGTACTTC. This codes for CASSLSQGGPYEQYF. The whole variable domain, filled in from reference TRBV5-4 and TRBJ2-7, reads ETGVTQSPTHLIKTRGQQVTLRCSSQSGHNTVSWYQQALGQGPQFIFQYYREEENGRGNFPPRFSGLQFPNYSSELNVNALELDDSALYLCASSLSQGGPYEQYFGPGTRLTVT.

V gene TRBV18 combines with J gene TRBJ2-4; D may match TRBD1 or TRBD2 (5 bases each). Trimming stripped 0 bases from V and 6 bases from J, with 15 bases between. Germline V gene sequence: CDR1 KGHSH, CDR2 LQKENI. This CDR3 has 16 residues. This CDR3 reads CASSPPSRSGGNIQYF. The CDR3 nucleotides read TGTGCCAGCTCACCACCAAGCAGGTCTGGGGGAAACATTCAGTACTTC.

This chain joins TRBV5-1 and TRBJ2-3; D is perhaps TRBD2 (5 bases). This CDR3 is 13 amino acids long. Germline loops: CDR1 SGHRS, CDR2 YFSETQ. Trimming cost V 4 bases and J 4 bases, with 10 bases left between them. CDR3 sequence reads: CASSGRAADTQYF. For the CDR3, the DNA is TGCGCCAGCAGCGGGCGGGCAGCAGATACGCAGTATTTT. Supplemented by reference TRBV5-1 and TRBJ2-3, the full variable domain reads KAGVTQTPRYLIKTRGQQVTLSCSPISGHRSVSWYQQTPGQGLQFLFEYFSETQRNKGNFPGRFSGRQFSNSRSEMNVSTLELGDSALYLCASSGRAADTQYFGPGTRLTVL.

A few counts support this clone. The chain links TRBV6-5 to TRBJ1-1; the match to TRBD1 covers 7 bases. Germline V gene lookup returns CDR1 MNHEY and CDR2 SVGAGI. V dropped 6 bases and J dropped 2; count of bases not matched to a gene: 9. The CDR3 runs 15 residues. The CDR3 DNA follows: TGTGCCAGCAGCCCCAGGGGACAGCTCAACACTGAAGCTTTCTTT. Its protein product is CASSPRGQLNTEAFF.

V gene TRBV25-1 combines with J gene TRBJ1-3; D is unclear. The V end lost 8 bases, the J end lost 0 bases, and 14 bases lay between the germline ends. Germline V gene data show CDR1 as MGHDK and CDR2 as SYGVNS. The CDR3 totals 15 residues. CDR3 sequence: CASRPDRSSGNTIYF. CDR3 nucleotides: TGTGCCAGCCGCCCCGACCGGAGCTCTGGAAACACCATATATTTT. Together with reference TRBV25-1 and TRBJ1-3, the CDR3 gives the full variable domain: EADIYQTPRYLVIGTGKKITLECSQTMGHDKMYWYQQDPGMELHLIHYSYGVNSTEKGDLSSESTVSRIRTEHFPLTLESARPSHTSQYLCASRPDRSSGNTIYFGEGSWLTVV.

The rearrangement joins TRBV27 to TRBJ2-2, with D uncertain. V shed 6 bases and J shed 0 bases, with 11 bases lying between them. The CDR3 runs 15 residues. Germline V gives CDR1 MNHEY, CDR2 SMNVEV (reference sequence). CDR3 protein: CASRPPTTNTGELFF. As DNA, the CDR3 is TGTGCCAGCAGACCACCTACAACGAACACCGGGGAGCTGTTTTTT.

The chain recombines TRBV7-8 with TRBJ1-6, with TRBD1 matching over 10 bases. The V and J ends lost 2 bases and 9 bases, in that order; junction bases with no gene match: 7. This CDR3 has 16 residues. Germline V gene data show CDR1 as SGHVS and CDR2 as FQNEAQ. This CDR3 reads CASSLLRDRGVSPLHF. CDR3 in DNA: TGTGCCAGCAGCTTACTCCGGGACAGGGGTGTTTCACCCCTCCACTTT.

This clone was observed a few times. The chain carries TRBV28 and TRBJ1-5; D remains ambiguous. Germline CDR1 MDHEN, CDR2 SYDVKM. Trimming removed 5 bases from V and 0 bases from J, with 14 bases in between. The CDR3 spans 16 residues. The CDR3 sequence: CASSIGGAYSNQPQHF. CDR3 DNA: TGTGCCAGCAGTATCGGAGGAGCATATAGCAATCAGCCCCAGCATTTT.

The chain combines TRBV2 with TRBJ1-4; D gene uncertain. Trimming shortened V by 1 base and J by 11 bases, and 14 bases separated the two germline ends. In germline, CDR1 is SNHLY, CDR2 FYNNEI. The CDR3 sequence is 14 residues long. CDR3: CASSEGGLGDKLFF. CDR3 DNA sequence: TGTGCCAGCAGTGAAGGGGGTCTCGGTGACAAACTGTTTTTT.

The J gene is TRBJ1-5, the V gene TRBV5-1, with 7 nucleotides matching TRBD1. Germline CDR1 reads SGHRS; CDR2 reads YFSETQ. The ends lost 4 bases at V and 6 bases at J; junction bases unmatched: 7. There are 14 residues in the CDR3. CDR3 DNA: TGCGCCAGCAGCACCGGGACAGCCGGTCAGCCCCAGCATTTT. Its protein product is CASSTGTAGQPQHF.

DNA of the CDR3: TGTGCCAGCAATCCTAGCCTCAAAGAGACCCAGTACTTC. It specifies CASNPSLKETQYF. This chain links TRBV6-6 with TRBJ2-5; tentatively, D is TRBD2 (5 bases). From germline, CDR1 is MNHNY and CDR2 SVGAGI (reference sequence). CDR3 length: 13 amino acids. The ends were cut back, 7 bases at V and 3 bases at J, with 12 bases in the middle.

The chain has TRBV5-1 and TRBJ2-3; D not resolved. Trimming cost V 6 bases and J 3 bases, with 8 bases left between them. The CDR3 runs to 12 residues. In germline, CDR1 is SGHRS, CDR2 YFSETQ. CDR3: CASNYDTDTQYF. CDR3 nucleotides: TGCGCCAGCAACTATGATACAGATACGCAGTATTTT. The full variable domain, rest sourced from reference TRBV5-1 and TRBJ2-3, is KAGVTQTPRYLIKTRGQQVTLSCSPISGHRSVSWYQQTPGQGLQFLFEYFSETQRNKGNFPGRFSGRQFSNSRSEMNVSTLELGDSALYLCASNYDTDTQYFGPGTRLTVL.

The chain carries TRBV27 and TRBJ1-5, with no clear D. The CDR3 sequence is 14 residues long. Germline values: CDR1 MNHEY, CDR2 SMNVEV (reference sequence). Trimming took 5 bases from V and 3 from J, leaving 11 bases between them. The CDR3 spells CASSGLGVNQPQHF. The DNA of the CDR3 is TGTGCCAGCAGTGGGCTAGGAGTCAATCAGCCCCAGCATTTT.

A few counts support this clone. The chain is built from TRBV28 and TRBJ1-1, with TRBD1 matching over 9 bases. The germline V gene has CDR1 MDHEN and CDR2 SYDVKM. The J segment lost 5 bases and the V segment lost 5 bases, leaving 9 bases of the junction unmatched. The CDR3 has 15 residues. The CDR3 region has the DNA TGTGCCAGCAGTAGTCAGGGACAGGGTGGGACTGAAGCTTTCTTT. It is translated as CASSSQGQGGTEAFF.

The rearrangement links TRBV10-3 to TRBJ1-2; D perhaps matches TRBD1 (5 bases). Per germline, CDR1 ENHRY and CDR2 SYGVKD. The CDR3 extends over 14 amino acids. The ends were cut back, 6 bases at V and 7 bases at J, with 18 bases in the middle. The CDR3 nucleotides are TGTGCCATCAGCCCAGTGGGGGGGAACGGTGGCTACACCTTC. Amino acids: CAISPVGGNGGYTF.

This clone has just one count. The V and J genes are TRBV5-1 and TRBJ2-2; no reliable D call. Germline lookup yields CDR1 SGHRS and CDR2 YFSETQ. The CDR3 runs 12 residues. Trimming left V 3 bases short and J 4 bases short, with 4 bases between. For the CDR3, the DNA is TGCGCCAGCAGCTCTTTCACCGGGGAGCTGTTTTTT. Encoded protein: CASSSFTGELFF.

This chain connects TRBV7-3 to TRBJ2-3; tentatively, D is TRBD2 (6 bases). The germline CDR1 and CDR2 sequences are SGHTA and FQGTGA. V dropped 5 bases and J dropped 4 bases, with 16 bases sitting between them. The CDR3 length is 15 residues. For the CDR3, the DNA is TGTGCCAGCAGCCCCTCCGCGGAGCGGGCAGATACGCAGTATTTT. Its translation: CASSPSAERADTQYF.

CDR3 in DNA: TGCGCCAGCAGCCACCAGGGCCTCAATCAGCCCCAGCATTTT. It is translated as CASSHQGLNQPQHF. V usage is TRBV4-1 and J usage is TRBJ1-5; D is perhaps TRBD1 (5 bases). Germline CDR1 and CDR2: MGHRA and YSYEKL. CDR3 length: 14 residues. The ends were cut back, 3 bases at V and 3 bases at J, with 9 bases in the middle.

The chain joins TRBV11-3 to TRBJ2-1, with TRBD2 matching over 7 bases. This CDR3 has 18 residues. CDR1 and CDR2 from the germline V gene are SGHNT and YENEEA. J lost 5 bases, V lost 0 bases, and 13 bases had no gene match. As DNA, the CDR3 is TGTGCCAGCAGCTTAGATCAGGGCGGGAGTGCGAGGAACAATGAGCAGTTCTTC. Translated: CASSLDQGGSARNNEQFF.

The chain couples TRBV7-7 to TRBJ2-6; the D is unclear. Trimming removed 1 base from V and 4 bases from J, with 8 bases in between. The CDR3 sequence is 15 residues long. Germline V gene data show CDR1 as SSHAT and CDR2 as FNYEAQ (reference sequence). Here the CDR3 DNA reads TGTGCCAGCAGCTTAGGACAACCCGGGGCCAACGTCCTGACTTTC. Encoded protein: CASSLGQPGANVLTF.

This clone showed up just a few times. The chain couples TRBV10-2 to TRBJ2-7; D tentatively reads TRBD1 or TRBD2 (5 bases each). The V gene lost 10 bases and the J gene lost 3 bases, with 10 bases spanning the gap. CDR1 is WSHSY, CDR2 SAAADI, per germline. The CDR3 is made up of 11 amino acids. The CDR3 is CATPRGYEQYV. In DNA form, the CDR3 reads TGCGCCACCCCGAGGGGCTACGAGCAGTACGTC.

This clone has more than one count but fewer than ten. The V gene is TRBV7-2, the J gene TRBJ2-3, with unresolved D. The ends were cut back, 7 bases at V and 2 bases at J, with 10 bases in the middle. Germline V gene lookup returns CDR1 SGHTA and CDR2 FQGNSA. The CDR3 sequence is 13 residues long. The CDR3: CASNPVNTDTQYF. The CDR3 nucleotides are TGTGCCAGCAACCCCGTGAACACAGATACGCAGTATTTT. The full variable domain, its missing parts supplied by reference TRBV7-2 and TRBJ2-3, is GAGVSQSPSNKVTEKGKDVELRCDPISGHTALYWYRQSLGQGLEFLIYFQGNSAPDKSGLPSDRFSAERTGGSVSTLTIQRTQQEDSAVYLCASNPVNTDTQYFGPGTRLTVL.

About this clone itself: Distinct nucleotide sequences in the sample also encode this CDR3. The chain couples TRBV18 to TRBJ2-7; 7 bases are shared with TRBD1. CDR1 is KGHSH and CDR2 is LQKENI in the germline V gene. This CDR3 has 14 amino acids. V was pared by 4 bases and J by 4 bases, with 7 bases of the junction left unmatched. CDR3 coding DNA: TGTGCCAGCTCACTAAGACAGGGTATTTACGAGCAGTACGTC. Translation: CASSLRQGIYEQYV.

There are a few counts of this clone. This chain links TRBV5-8 with TRBJ2-5; D might be TRBD1 (5 bases). Trimming removed 2 bases at V and 5 bases at J, with 13 bases between. The length of the CDR3 is 14 residues. The V gene's germline CDR1 is SGHTS and CDR2 YDEGEE. CDR3 residues: CASSFGGAEETQYF. The CDR3 DNA sequence: TGTGCCAGCAGCTTCGGTGGGGCGGAGGAGACCCAGTACTTC.

The gene calls are TRBV10-3 and TRBJ2-2; the D gene is possibly TRBD2 (6 bases). The V gene lost 1 base and the J gene lost 6 bases, with 9 bases spanning the gap. Germline CDR1 and CDR2: ENHRY and SYGVKD. This CDR3 has 14 residues. DNA for the CDR3: TGTGCCATCAGTGAGTTGGGCGGGGCCGGGGAGCTGTTTTTT. It yields the protein CAISELGGAGELFF.